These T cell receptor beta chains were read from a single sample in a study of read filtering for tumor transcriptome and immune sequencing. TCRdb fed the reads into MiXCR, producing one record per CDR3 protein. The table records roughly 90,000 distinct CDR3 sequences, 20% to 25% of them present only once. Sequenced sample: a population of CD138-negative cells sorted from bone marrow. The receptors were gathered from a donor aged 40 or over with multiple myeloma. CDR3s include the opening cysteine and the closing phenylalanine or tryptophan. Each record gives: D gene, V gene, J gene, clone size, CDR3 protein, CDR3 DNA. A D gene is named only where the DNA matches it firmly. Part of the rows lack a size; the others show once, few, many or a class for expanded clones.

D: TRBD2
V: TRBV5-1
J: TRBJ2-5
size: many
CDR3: CASAWRGLGPGETQYF
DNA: TGCGCCAGCGCATGGCGAGGACTAGGCCCAGGGGAGACCCAGTACTTC

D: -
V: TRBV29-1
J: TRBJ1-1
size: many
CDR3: CSAISGRNTEAFF
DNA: TGCAGCGCCATTAGCGGTCGGAACACTGAAGCTTTCTTT

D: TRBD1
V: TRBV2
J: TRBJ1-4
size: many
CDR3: CASNKDRGQEKLFF
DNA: TGTGCCAGCAATAAGGACAGGGGCCAGGAAAAACTGTTTTTT

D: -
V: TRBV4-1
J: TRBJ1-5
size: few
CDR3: CASRQNSRDSNQPQHF
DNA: TGCGCCAGCAGACAAAACTCGAGGGACAGCAATCAGCCCCAGCATTTT

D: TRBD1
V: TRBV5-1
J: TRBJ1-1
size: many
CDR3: CASSLEGQGRTEAFF
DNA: TGCGCCAGCAGCTTGGAGGGACAGGGGAGAACTGAAGCTTTCTTT

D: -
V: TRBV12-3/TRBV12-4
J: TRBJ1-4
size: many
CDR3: CASSAGMGEELFF
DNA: TGTGCCAGCTCAGCGGGTATGGGGGAGGAACTGTTTTTT

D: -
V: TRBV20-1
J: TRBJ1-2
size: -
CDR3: CSAAGQVANYGYTF
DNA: TGCAGTGCTGCTGGGCAAGTAGCTAACTATGGCTACACCTTC

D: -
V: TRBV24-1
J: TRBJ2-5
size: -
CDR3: CATSDPSRGARKETQYF
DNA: TGTGCCACCAGTGATCCAAGCCGGGGCGCAAGAAAAGAGACCCAGTACTTC

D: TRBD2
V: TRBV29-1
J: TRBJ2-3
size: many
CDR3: CSARSGGGRDTQYF
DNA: TGCAGCGCCCGAAGTGGCGGGGGGCGAGATACGCAGTATTTT

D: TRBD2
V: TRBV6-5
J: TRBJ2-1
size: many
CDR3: CASRPGTSGHNEQFF
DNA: TGTGCCAGCAGACCCGGGACTAGCGGCCACAATGAGCAGTTCTTC

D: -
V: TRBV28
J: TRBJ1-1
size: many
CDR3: CASSSQYGAFF
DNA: TGTGCCAGCAGTTCTCAATATGGAGCTTTCTTT

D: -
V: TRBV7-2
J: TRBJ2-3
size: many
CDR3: CASSASSARTDTQYF
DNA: TGTGCCAGCAGCGCAAGCAGTGCCCGCACAGATACGCAGTATTTT

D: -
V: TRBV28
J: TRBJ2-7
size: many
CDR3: CASSFPGTLSYEQYF
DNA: TGTGCCAGCAGTTTCCCGGGGACCCTCTCCTACGAGCAGTACTTC

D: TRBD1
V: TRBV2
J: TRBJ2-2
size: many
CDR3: CASRTQGVTGELFF
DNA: TGTGCCAGCAGAACACAGGGGGTCACCGGGGAGCTGTTTTTT

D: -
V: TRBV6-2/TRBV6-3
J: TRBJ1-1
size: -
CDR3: CASAQDSSTEAFF
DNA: TGTGCCAGCGCGCAGGACAGTTCGACTGAAGCTTTCTTT

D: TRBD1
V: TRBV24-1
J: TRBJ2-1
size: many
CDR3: CATSDSGTGGNEQFF
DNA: TGTGCCACCAGTGATTCCGGGACAGGGGGCAATGAGCAGTTCTTC

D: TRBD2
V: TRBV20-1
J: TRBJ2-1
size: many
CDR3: CSAPGLAGGSYNEQFF
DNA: TGCAGTGCTCCAGGACTAGCGGGGGGCTCCTACAATGAGCAGTTCTTC

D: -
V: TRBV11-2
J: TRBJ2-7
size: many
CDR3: CASSSWTGDKMQYF
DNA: TGTGCCAGCAGCTCCTGGACCGGAGACAAAATGCAGTACTTC

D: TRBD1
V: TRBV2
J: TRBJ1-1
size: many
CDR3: CASNGIRGLGNTEAFF
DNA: TGTGCCAGCAACGGGATCAGGGGGCTGGGGAACACTGAAGCTTTCTTT